Listed below are T cell receptor beta chains from one sample, sequenced in a study of blood T cell repertoires in COVID-19. TCRdb's table, derived via immunoSEQ multiplex PCR, lists solely in-frame clones and lacks some. Among 120,000 to 150,000 clones, roughly 84% were seen once, and the ten largest hold 8.5% to 9%. Sequencing was done on a sample of peripheral blood. The origin of the receptors is a man aged 25-40 years with COVID-19, enrolled during active disease. Each CDR3 is given with its conserved first and last residue. Each record gives: J gene, D gene, clone size, V gene, CDR3 protein, CDR3 DNA. D genes are given only for firm matches. Rows may omit the clone size; those that give it use once, few, many or a size class.

j_call: TRBJ2-3
d_call: .
clone_size: once
v_call: TRBV24-1
cdr3_aa: CATSEGGGGATQYF
cdr3_nt: TGTGCCACCAGTGAGGGCGGCGGCGGGGCTACGCAGTATTTT

j_call: TRBJ2-2
d_call: .
clone_size: .
v_call: TRBV5-6
cdr3_aa: CASSSYRAASNTGELFF
cdr3_nt: TGTGCCAGCAGCTCCTACAGGGCAGCGTCGAACACCGGGGAGCTGTTTTTT

j_call: TRBJ2-7
d_call: TRBD2
clone_size: .
v_call: TRBV6-6
cdr3_aa: CASSYLAGDSSYEQYF
cdr3_nt: TGTGCCAGCAGTTACCTAGCGGGAGACTCCTCCTACGAGCAGTACTTC

j_call: TRBJ2-3
d_call: TRBD1
clone_size: .
v_call: TRBV6-1
cdr3_aa: CASSASGTASTDTQYF
cdr3_nt: TGTGCCAGCAGTGCCTCCGGGACAGCTAGCACAGATACGCAGTATTTT

j_call: TRBJ1-2
d_call: .
clone_size: .
v_call: TRBV12-3/TRBV12-4
cdr3_aa: CASGTSRLNGYTF
cdr3_nt: TGTGCCAGCGGCACTAGCCGCTTGAATGGCTACACCTTC

j_call: TRBJ2-1
d_call: TRBD1
clone_size: .
v_call: TRBV6-5
cdr3_aa: CASSYRGRGIEQFF
cdr3_nt: TGTGCCAGCAGTTACAGAGGCAGGGGGATTGAGCAGTTCTTC

j_call: TRBJ1-6
d_call: .
clone_size: .
v_call: TRBV28
cdr3_aa: CASRTGYNSPLHF
cdr3_nt: TGTGCCAGCAGAACAGGCTATAATTCACCCCTCCACTTT

j_call: TRBJ2-2
d_call: TRBD2
clone_size: .
v_call: TRBV5-6
cdr3_aa: CASSERLAGNTGELFF
cdr3_nt: TGTGCCAGCAGCGAACGACTAGCGGGGAACACCGGGGAGCTGTTTTTT

j_call: TRBJ2-7
d_call: .
clone_size: .
v_call: TRBV7-2
cdr3_aa: CASSSGWEQYF
cdr3_nt: TGTGCCAGCAGCTCGGGGTGGGAGCAGTACTTC

j_call: TRBJ2-2
d_call: TRBD2
clone_size: .
v_call: TRBV19
cdr3_aa: CASSPRNSGTGELFF
cdr3_nt: TGTGCCAGTAGTCCCCGAAATAGCGGGACCGGGGAGCTGTTTTTT

j_call: TRBJ2-3
d_call: TRBD2
clone_size: .
v_call: TRBV9
cdr3_aa: CASSVLAGSTDTQYF
cdr3_nt: TGTGCCAGCAGCGTGCTAGCGGGAAGCACAGATACGCAGTATTTT

j_call: TRBJ2-7
d_call: .
clone_size: .
v_call: TRBV21-1
cdr3_aa: CASSKAKAGRSYEQYF
cdr3_nt: TGTGCCAGCAGCAAAGCAAAAGCGGGAAGGTCCTACGAGCAGTACTTC

j_call: TRBJ2-5
d_call: .
clone_size: .
v_call: TRBV28
cdr3_aa: CASSVGGYGETQYF
cdr3_nt: TGTGCCAGCAGTGTCGGAGGGTACGGGGAGACCCAGTACTTC

j_call: TRBJ2-7
d_call: TRBD1
clone_size: .
v_call: TRBV7-2
cdr3_aa: CASSPRTGGIYEQYF
cdr3_nt: TGTGCCAGCAGCCCCCGGACAGGGGGCATCTACGAGCAGTACTTC

j_call: TRBJ1-2
d_call: .
clone_size: .
v_call: TRBV30
cdr3_aa: CAWRLPANYGYTF
cdr3_nt: TGTGCCTGGAGACTACCAGCTAACTATGGCTACACCTTC

j_call: TRBJ2-3
d_call: .
clone_size: .
v_call: TRBV6-5
cdr3_aa: CAATTHGEGTDTQYF
cdr3_nt: TGTGCCGCGACAACCCACGGGGAGGGCACAGATACGCAGTATTTT

j_call: TRBJ1-5
d_call: .
clone_size: .
v_call: TRBV11-2
cdr3_aa: CASSFPGAGTHPQHF
cdr3_nt: TGTGCCAGCAGCTTCCCAGGGGCAGGGACGCACCCCCAGCATTTT

j_call: TRBJ1-1
d_call: .
clone_size: .
v_call: TRBV28
cdr3_aa: CASSFTAGAEVNTEAFF
cdr3_nt: TGTGCCAGCAGTTTCACCGCTGGGGCCGAAGTGAACACTGAAGCTTTCTTT

j_call: TRBJ1-3
d_call: .
clone_size: .
v_call: TRBV10-3
cdr3_aa: CAISGGEGYQRNTIYF
cdr3_nt: TGTGCCATCAGTGGAGGAGAAGGCTACCAAAGGAACACCATATATTTT

j_call: TRBJ1-2
d_call: .
clone_size: few
v_call: TRBV9
cdr3_aa: CASSPGVGGYTF
cdr3_nt: TGTGCCAGCAGCCCAGGGGTCGGTGGCTACACCTTC

j_call: TRBJ2-1
d_call: .
clone_size: many
v_call: TRBV2
cdr3_aa: CASSPDSARYNEQFF
cdr3_nt: TGTGCCAGCAGTCCTGACTCAGCCCGCTACAATGAGCAGTTCTTC

j_call: TRBJ1-1
d_call: .
clone_size: .
v_call: TRBV12-3/TRBV12-4
cdr3_aa: CASSSGGPEAFF
cdr3_nt: TGTGCCAGCAGTTCCGGGGGACCTGAAGCTTTCTTT

j_call: TRBJ2-3
d_call: .
clone_size: .
v_call: TRBV2
cdr3_aa: CASSVRGSHQYF
cdr3_nt: TGTGCCAGCAGTGTGCGAGGGAGTCATCAGTATTTT

j_call: TRBJ1-2
d_call: TRBD1
clone_size: .
v_call: TRBV9
cdr3_aa: CASSASPGQHFYGYTF
cdr3_nt: TGTGCCAGCAGCGCCTCACCGGGACAGCATTTCTATGGCTACACCTTC

j_call: TRBJ2-7
d_call: TRBD1
clone_size: .
v_call: TRBV4-1
cdr3_aa: CASSPEGQGSYEQYF
cdr3_nt: TGCGCCAGCAGCCCTGAGGGACAGGGCTCCTACGAGCAGTACTTC

j_call: TRBJ2-7
d_call: TRBD2
clone_size: .
v_call: TRBV10-1
cdr3_aa: CASSATGTTDYEQYF
cdr3_nt: TGCGCCAGCAGTGCGACCGGGACTACCGACTACGAGCAGTACTTC

j_call: TRBJ2-5
d_call: .
clone_size: .
v_call: TRBV27
cdr3_aa: CASSLDRGIETQYF
cdr3_nt: TGTGCCAGCAGTTTAGATAGGGGGATAGAGACCCAGTACTTC

j_call: TRBJ2-3
d_call: .
clone_size: .
v_call: TRBV27
cdr3_aa: CASSLTGFGTDTQYF
cdr3_nt: TGTGCCAGCAGCTTAACGGGATTTGGCACAGATACGCAGTATTTT